Presented here are 28 T cell receptor beta chains from one specimen sequenced in a study of Ad26.COV2.S vaccination and SARS-CoV-2 variants. As to treatment: some 20 received Ad26.COV2.S at low or high dose, single or two shots; about 5 received placebo; per-sample allocation not given. Vaccine and placebo recipients were sampled on day 63 after the first injection. TCRdb's table, derived via immunoSEQ multiplex PCR, lists solely in-frame clones and lacks some. The sample includes around 320,000 clones, 85% of them seen just once. The sample was peripheral blood, taken in a trial of Ad26.COV2.S vaccine versus placebo. The receptors were sampled from a person between 18 and 65 years old who received the Ad26.COV2.S COVID-19 vaccine or a placebo.

The V gene is TRBV24-1, the J gene TRBJ2-3, with 7 bases identical to TRBD1. Germline lookup yields CDR1 KGHDR and CDR2 SFDVKD. This CDR3 contains 17 residues. The J segment lost 2 bases and the V segment lost 8 bases, leaving 15 bases of the junction unmatched. Written as DNA, the CDR3 is TGTGCCACCACTTACCTCCTATACGACAGGGCCACAGATACGCAGTATTTT. It is translated as CATTYLLYDRATDTQYF.

Points on this clone: A read error may account for a junction end that differs from germline. The V gene is TRBV7-7, the J gene TRBJ2-5, with D perhaps matching TRBD1 or TRBD2 (5 bases each). Germline lookup yields CDR1 SSHAT and CDR2 FNYEAQ (reference sequence). This CDR3 spans 15 amino acids. The CDR3 coding sequence is TGTGCTAGCAGCCTAGGGGCAGGAGGAGAAGAGACCCAGTACTTC. It specifies CASSLGAGGEETQYF.

The CDR3 sequence is CASDAPGEPYAGELFF. The CDR3 DNA reads TGTGCCAGCGACGCCCCCGGGGAGCCCTATGCCGGGGAGCTGTTTTTT. V and J are TRBV6-6 and TRBJ2-2, with D possibly TRBD2 on 5 matching bases. This CDR3 has 16 amino acids. Trimming removed 8 bases at V and 6 bases at J, with 22 bases between. Per the germline V gene, CDR1 is MNHNY and CDR2 is SVGAGI (reference sequence).

The chain employs TRBV29-1 and TRBJ1-1, with D possibly TRBD1 on 6 matching bases. V was trimmed by 4 bases and J by 1 base, leaving 10 bases between them. This CDR3 spans 13 amino acids. Germline-derived CDR1 and CDR2 are SQVTM and ANQGSEA. CDR3 protein: CSVVLGGNTEAFF. For the CDR3, the DNA is TGCAGCGTTGTATTAGGGGGGAACACTGAAGCTTTCTTT.

The chain is built from TRBV24-1 and TRBJ1-1; 9 bases fit TRBD1. CDR3 length equals 15 residues. Germline V gene sequence: CDR1 KGHDR, CDR2 SFDVKD. J was trimmed by 7 bases and V by 9 bases; bases with no gene match: 14. This CDR3 reads CATVTGTGITFEAFF. The DNA for the CDR3 is TGTGCCACCGTAACCGGGACAGGGATCACATTTGAAGCTTTCTTT.

The chain's CDR3 is CASSVASGGADADTQYF. CDR3 bases: TGTGCCAGCAGCGTCGCTAGCGGGGGGGCCGATGCAGATACGCAGTATTTT. V is TRBV9 and J is TRBJ2-3; the match to TRBD2 covers 12 bases. The V gene end was trimmed by 2 bases and the J gene end by 4 bases; junction bases not matched to a gene: 8. This CDR3 contains 17 residues. Germline V gene data show CDR1 as SGDLS and CDR2 as YYNGEE.

CDR3 nucleotides: TGCAGCGTCTTTTCGGGGGCGGGAGGCTACACCTTC. Its protein product is CSVFSGAGGYTF. The rearrangement links TRBV29-1 to TRBJ1-2; tentatively, D is TRBD1 (6 bases). Deletions cut 6 bases from V and 8 bases from J, with 16 bases between. Germline lookup yields CDR1 SQVTM and CDR2 ANQGSEA. The CDR3 loop spans 12 amino acids. The full variable domain, rest sourced from reference TRBV29-1 and TRBJ1-2, is SAVISQKPSRDICQRGTSLTIQCQVDSQVTMMFWYRQQPGQSLTLIATANQGSEATYESGFVIDKFPISRPNLTFSTLTVSNMSPEDSSIYLCSVFSGAGGYTFGSGTRLTVV.

The table lists this clone with a count of one. The chain recombines TRBV28 with TRBJ2-7; a possible D gene is TRBD1 (5 bases). V lost 5 bases to trimming and J lost 2 bases, with 13 bases between them. Germline-derived CDR1 and CDR2 are MDHEN and SYDVKM. There are 14 residues in the CDR3. Here the CDR3 DNA reads TGTGCCAGCAGTCCTCCGGAAGGGGCCTACGAGCAGTACTTC. Translating gives CASSPPEGAYEQYF. The whole variable domain, filled in from reference TRBV28 and TRBJ2-7, reads DVKVTQSSRYLVKRTGEKVFLECVQDMDHENMFWYRQDPGLGLRLIYFSYDVKMKEKGDIPEGYSVSREKKERFSLILESASTNQTSMYLCASSPPEGAYEQYFGPGTRLTVT.

The genes are TRBV2 and TRBJ2-7; D gene ambiguous. This CDR3 region has 12 residues. CDR1 SNHLY and CDR2 FYNNEI come from the germline V gene. V was shortened by 6 bases and J by 1 base, with 7 bases between the two germline ends. The CDR3 reads CASSYTSYEQYF. DNA of the CDR3: TGTGCCAGCAGCTACACATCCTACGAGCAGTACTTC.

The chain has TRBV5-4 and TRBJ1-2, with unresolved D. CDR3 length: 14 residues. The V gene's germline CDR1 is SGHNT and CDR2 YYREEE (reference sequence). The germline V and J ends were trimmed by 3 bases and 6 bases, with 15 bases remaining between them. DNA of the CDR3: TGTGCCAGCAGCTCAGTCACAACCCGCCATGGCTACACCTTC. As protein: CASSSVTTRHGYTF.

Remarks on this clone: This CDR3 is also generated by other DNA sequences in the sample. The gene calls are TRBV7-9 and TRBJ2-7; the D gene is possibly TRBD1 (5 bases). CDR3 length: 13 amino acids. Germline V gene sequence: CDR1 SEHNR, CDR2 FQNEAQ (reference sequence). Trimming removed 0 bases from V and 2 bases from J, with 5 bases in between. CDR3 residues: CASSLAGAYEQYF. The CDR3 nucleotides read TGTGCCAGCAGCTTAGCAGGGGCCTACGAGCAGTACTTC. Combining the CDR3 with reference TRBV7-9 and TRBJ2-7 gives the whole variable domain DTGVSQNPRHKITKRGQNVTFRCDPISEHNRLYWYRQTLGQGPEFLTYFQNEAQLEKSRLLSDRFSAERPKGSFSTLEIQRTEQGDSAMYLCASSLAGAYEQYFGPGTRLTVT.

The chain links TRBV5-6 to TRBJ1-5; tentatively, D is TRBD1 (5 bases). V was cut by 4 bases and J by 2 bases, with 10 bases left in between. Germline V CDR1 and CDR2: SGHDT, YYEEEE. The CDR3 spans 14 residues. The CDR3 loop reads CASSRRGGNQPQHF. The CDR3 region has the DNA TGTGCCAGCAGCCGCCGGGGGGGCAATCAGCCCCAGCATTTT. Combining the CDR3 with reference TRBV5-6 and TRBJ1-5 gives the whole variable domain DAGVTQSPTHLIKTRGQQVTLRCSPKSGHDTVSWYQQALGQGPQFIFQYYEEEERQRGNFPDRFSGHQFPNYSSELNVNALLLGDSALYLCASSRRGGNQPQHFGDGTRLSIL.

This clone showed up just once. The CDR3 protein is CASSPRGNLNTEAFF. The DNA of the CDR3 is TGTGCCAGCTCACCACGGGGGAACTTGAACACTGAAGCTTTCTTT. This chain connects TRBV18 to TRBJ1-1; possible D gene TRBD1, 5 bases. Germline V CDR1 and CDR2: KGHSH, LQKENI. The CDR3 is made up of 15 amino acids. V gave up 1 base and J gave up 0 bases, with 9 bases separating them. Complete variable domain (other parts from reference TRBV18 and TRBJ1-1): NAGVMQNPRHLVRRRGQEARLRCSPMKGHSHVYWYRQLPEEGLKFMVYLQKENIIDESGMPKERFSAEFPKEGPSILRIQQVVRGDSAAYFCASSPRGNLNTEAFFGQGTRLTVV.

This chain links TRBV12-3 or TRBV12-4 with TRBJ2-3; D call uncertain. There are 12 residues in the CDR3. The V end was cut by 6 bases, the J end by 4 bases, with 8 bases between. The CDR3 nucleotides are TGTGCCAGCAGCCCCGATTCAGATACGCAGTATTTT. Protein sequence: CASSPDSDTQYF.

The genes are TRBV4-1 and TRBJ2-1, with 11 bases that match TRBD2. V trimming: 0 bases; J trimming: 0 bases; junction bases outside the gene matches: 13. This CDR3 is built from 21 residues. From germline, CDR1 is MGHRA and CDR2 YSYEKL. The CDR3 DNA reads TGCGCCAGCAGCCAAGATCTTAGTCTAGCGGGGGGCCTGAGCTCCTACAATGAGCAGTTCTTC. This sequence encodes CASSQDLSLAGGLSSYNEQFF.

The V call is TRBV6-5, the J call TRBJ2-7; 8 nucleotides line up with TRBD1. The length of the CDR3 is 14 residues. In germline, CDR1 is MNHEY, CDR2 SVGAGI. V gave up 6 bases and J gave up 0 bases; unmatched junction bases: 4. The CDR3 nucleotides read TGTGCCAGCAGCACAGGGGGAAGCTCCTACGAGCAGTACTTC. It yields the protein CASSTGGSSYEQYF.

The chain joins TRBV7-3 to TRBJ2-6; TRBD2 might be the D (5 bases). CDR1 and CDR2 from the germline V gene are SGHTA and FQGTGA. V was trimmed by 5 bases and J by 0 bases, leaving 17 bases between them. This CDR3 is built from 18 residues. The CDR3 coding sequence is TGTGCCAGCAGCGTACGGTTCAGACGGGGCTCTGGGGCCAACGTCCTGACTTTC. As protein: CASSVRFRRGSGANVLTF. Looking up the rest from reference TRBV7-3 and TRBJ2-6 gives the full variable domain: GAGVSQTPSNKVTEKGKYVELRCDPISGHTALYWYRQSLGQGPEFLIYFQGTGAADDSGLPNDRFFAVRPEGSVSTLKIQRTERGDSAVYLCASSVRFRRGSGANVLTFGAGSRLTVL.

The chain has TRBV25-1 and TRBJ1-3; the D is unclear. CDR1 MGHDK and CDR2 SYGVNS come from the germline V gene. The V end lost 1 base, the J end lost 0 bases, and 4 bases lay between the germline ends. The CDR3 is 14 residues long. CDR3: CASSELSSGNTIYF. CDR3 DNA sequence: TGTGCCAGCAGTGAATTGAGCTCTGGAAACACCATATATTTT.

This clone was observed a single time. This chain links TRBV11-2 with TRBJ1-4; maybe TRBD1 (5 bases). V was clipped by 5 bases and J by 8 bases, with 12 bases between them. The CDR3 is made up of 13 amino acids. Germline V gene data show CDR1 as SGHAT and CDR2 as FQNNGV. Written as DNA, the CDR3 is TGTGCCAGCAGCCAGAGGACATTAGAAAAACTGTTTTTT. It encodes CASSQRTLEKLFF.

This chain links TRBV7-6 with TRBJ1-3; D is possibly TRBD1 (5 bases). The CDR3 is made up of 15 amino acids. Germline V gene data show CDR1 as SGHVS and CDR2 as FNYEAQ. V shed 5 bases and J shed 0 bases, with 11 bases lying between them. The CDR3 nucleotides read TGTGCCAGCAGCCTCCGGGGCGCCTCTGGAAACACCATATATTTT. This sequence encodes CASSLRGASGNTIYF.

Only one count was recorded for this clone. The gene calls are TRBV29-1 and TRBJ2-1, with 8 bases identical to TRBD1. The CDR3 is 12 residues long. With V trimmed by 7 bases and J by 6 bases, 5 bases remained unmatched. From germline, CDR1 is SQVTM and CDR2 ANQGSEA. The chain's CDR3 is CSGGQAGNEQFF. The CDR3 bases are TGCAGCGGGGGACAGGCGGGCAATGAGCAGTTCTTC.

This clone occurred a few times. This same CDR3 is encoded by further DNA sequences in the sample. The DNA of the CDR3 is TGTGCCAGCTCACCAGGACAGCAAGAGACCCAGTACTTC. Amino acids: CASSPGQQETQYF. The chain combines TRBV18 with TRBJ2-5, with D perhaps TRBD1 (6 bases). V lost 2 bases and J lost 2, with 6 bases in between. The CDR3 extends over 13 amino acids. Per the germline V gene, CDR1 is KGHSH and CDR2 is LQKENI.

The V and J genes are TRBV2 and TRBJ1-2; 9 bases map to TRBD1. J lost 7 bases, V lost 6 bases, and 9 bases had no gene match. Germline loops: CDR1 SNHLY, CDR2 FYNNEI. The CDR3 runs 14 residues. The CDR3 bases are TGTGCCAGCAGACCACCGGGACAGGGTATTGGCTACACCTTC. This gives the protein CASRPPGQGIGYTF.

The chain carries TRBV19 and TRBJ2-3, with D unresolved. Germline V gene data show CDR1 as LNHDA and CDR2 as SQIVND (reference sequence). Trimming left V 3 bases short and J 0 bases short, with 7 bases between. The CDR3 runs to 14 residues. For the CDR3, the DNA is TGTGCCAGTAGTATCGCAGTCAGCACAGATACGCAGTATTTT. Protein: CASSIAVSTDTQYF.

The gene calls are TRBV7-2 and TRBJ2-1; no clear D. The CDR3 length is 17 residues. V was clipped by 4 bases and J by 7 bases, with 23 bases between them. From germline, CDR1 is SGHTA and CDR2 FQGNSA. The CDR3 sequence: CASSSSWSGPGVNEQFF. In nucleotides, the CDR3 is TGTGCCAGCAGCTCCAGCTGGTCGGGCCCCGGTGTGAATGAGCAGTTCTTC.

The chain employs TRBV5-1 and TRBJ1-1, with 7 bases identical to TRBD1. Germline loops: CDR1 SGHRS, CDR2 YFSETQ. The CDR3 sequence is 20 residues long. With V trimmed by 2 bases and J by 1 base, 20 bases remained unmatched. This CDR3 reads CASSFSPQGTTLGGNTEAFF. The DNA of the CDR3 is TGCGCCAGCAGCTTCAGCCCACAGGGGACGACGCTAGGAGGGAACACTGAAGCTTTCTTT.

This sequence joins TRBV7-9 and TRBJ2-2, with D possibly matching TRBD1 (7 bases). The ends were cut back, 5 bases at V and 2 bases at J, with 15 bases in the middle. Germline V CDR1 and CDR2: SEHNR, FQNEAQ (reference sequence). The CDR3 is 16 residues long. CDR3 in DNA: TGTGCCAGCAGCCCCAGGGGGGCGAGAAACACCGGGGAGCTGTTTTTT. The encoded protein is CASSPRGARNTGELFF.

The rearrangement links TRBV3-1 (or the pseudogene TRBV3-2) to TRBJ2-5; no clear D. The germline V gene has CDR1 LGHDT and CDR2 YNNKEL (reference sequence). This CDR3 is 11 amino acids long. V lost 8 bases and J 5 bases, leaving 9 bases between the germline ends. The CDR3 DNA reads as TGTGCCAGCCGAAGGGCTGAGACCCAGTACTTC. Amino acid sequence: CASRRAETQYF.